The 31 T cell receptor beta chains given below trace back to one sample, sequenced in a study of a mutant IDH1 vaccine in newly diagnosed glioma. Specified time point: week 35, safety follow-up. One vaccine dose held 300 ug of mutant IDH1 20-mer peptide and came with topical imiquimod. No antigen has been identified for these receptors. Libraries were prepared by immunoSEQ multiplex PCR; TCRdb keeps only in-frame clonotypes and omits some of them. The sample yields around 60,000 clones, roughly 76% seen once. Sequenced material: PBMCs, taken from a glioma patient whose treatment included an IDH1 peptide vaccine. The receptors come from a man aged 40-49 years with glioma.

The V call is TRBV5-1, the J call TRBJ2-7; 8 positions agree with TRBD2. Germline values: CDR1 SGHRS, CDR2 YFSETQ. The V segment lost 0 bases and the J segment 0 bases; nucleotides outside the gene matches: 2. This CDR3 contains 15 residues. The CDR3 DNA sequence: TGCGCCAGCAGCTTGGACGGGGGGGTCTCCTACGAGCAGTACTTC. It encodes CASSLDGGVSYEQYF.

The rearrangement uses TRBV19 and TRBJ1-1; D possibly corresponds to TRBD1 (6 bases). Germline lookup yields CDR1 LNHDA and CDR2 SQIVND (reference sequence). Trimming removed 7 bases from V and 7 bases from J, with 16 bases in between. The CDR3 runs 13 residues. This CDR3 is CASKRSGANEAFF. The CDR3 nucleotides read TGTGCCAGTAAGAGATCGGGGGCTAATGAAGCTTTCTTT.

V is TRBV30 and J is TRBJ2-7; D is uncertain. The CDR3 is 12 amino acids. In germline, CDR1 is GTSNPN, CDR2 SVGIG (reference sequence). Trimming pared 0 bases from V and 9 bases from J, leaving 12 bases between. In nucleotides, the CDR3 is TGTGCCTGGAGTGTACATAGTGGCGGGCAGTACTTC. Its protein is CAWSVHSGGQYF.

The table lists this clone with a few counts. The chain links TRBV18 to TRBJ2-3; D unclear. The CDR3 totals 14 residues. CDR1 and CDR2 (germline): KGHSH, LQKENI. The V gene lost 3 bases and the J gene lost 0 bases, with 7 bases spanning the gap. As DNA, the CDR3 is TGTGCCAGCTCACCGTTAGTTAGCACAGATACGCAGTATTTT. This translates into CASSPLVSTDTQYF.

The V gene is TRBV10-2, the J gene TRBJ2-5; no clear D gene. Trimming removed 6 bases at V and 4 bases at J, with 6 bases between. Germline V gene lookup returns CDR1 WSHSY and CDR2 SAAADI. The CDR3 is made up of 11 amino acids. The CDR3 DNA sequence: TGCGCCAGCAGCGCTAGAGAGACCCAGTACTTC. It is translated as CASSARETQYF.

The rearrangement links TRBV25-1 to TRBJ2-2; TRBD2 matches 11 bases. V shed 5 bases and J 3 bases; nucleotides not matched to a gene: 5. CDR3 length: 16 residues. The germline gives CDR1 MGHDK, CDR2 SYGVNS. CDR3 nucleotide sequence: TGTGCCAGCAGTCAACTAGCGGGGGCCTACACCGGGGAGCTGTTTTTT. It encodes CASSQLAGAYTGELFF. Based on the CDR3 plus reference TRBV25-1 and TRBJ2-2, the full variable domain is EADIYQTPRYLVIGTGKKITLECSQTMGHDKMYWYQQDPGMELHLIHYSYGVNSTEKGDLSSESTVSRIRTEHFPLTLESARPSHTSQYLCASSQLAGAYTGELFFGEGSRLTVL.

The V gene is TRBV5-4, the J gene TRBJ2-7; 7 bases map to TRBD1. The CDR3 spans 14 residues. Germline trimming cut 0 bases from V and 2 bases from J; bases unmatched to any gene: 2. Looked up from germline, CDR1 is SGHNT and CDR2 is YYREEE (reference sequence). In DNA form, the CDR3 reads TGTGCCAGCAGCTTGGAGACAGGGACCTACGAGCAGTACTTC. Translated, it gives CASSLETGTYEQYF.

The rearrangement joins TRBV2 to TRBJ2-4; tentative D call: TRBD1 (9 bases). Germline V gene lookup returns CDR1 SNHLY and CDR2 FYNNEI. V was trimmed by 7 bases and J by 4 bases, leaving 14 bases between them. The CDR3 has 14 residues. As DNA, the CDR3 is TGTGCCAGCATAGCGGGACAGGGTAAAAACATTCAGTACTTC. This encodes CASIAGQGKNIQYF.

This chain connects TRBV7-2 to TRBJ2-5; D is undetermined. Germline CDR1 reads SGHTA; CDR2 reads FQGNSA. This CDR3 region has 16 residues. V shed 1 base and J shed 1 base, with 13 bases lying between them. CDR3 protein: CASSLGSQVGQETQYF. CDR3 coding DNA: TGTGCCAGCAGCTTAGGATCTCAGGTGGGCCAAGAGACCCAGTACTTC.

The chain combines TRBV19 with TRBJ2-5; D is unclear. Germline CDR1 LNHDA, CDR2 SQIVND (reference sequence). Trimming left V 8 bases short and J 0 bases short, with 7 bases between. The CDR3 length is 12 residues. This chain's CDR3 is CASVPDQETQYF. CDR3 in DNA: TGTGCCAGTGTACCGGACCAAGAGACCCAGTACTTC.

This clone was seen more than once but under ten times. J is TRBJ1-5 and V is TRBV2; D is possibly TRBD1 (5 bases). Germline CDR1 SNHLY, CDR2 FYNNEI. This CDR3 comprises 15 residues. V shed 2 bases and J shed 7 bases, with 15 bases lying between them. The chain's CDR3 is CASSETPGAHQPQHF. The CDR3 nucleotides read TGTGCCAGCAGTGAAACACCCGGGGCGCACCAGCCCCAGCATTTT.

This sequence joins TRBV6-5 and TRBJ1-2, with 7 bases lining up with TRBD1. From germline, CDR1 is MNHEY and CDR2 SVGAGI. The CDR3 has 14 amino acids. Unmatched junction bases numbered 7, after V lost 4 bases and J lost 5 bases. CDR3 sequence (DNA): TGTGCCAGCAGTTGGGCAGGGGGGAGGTATGGCTACACCTTC. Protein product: CASSWAGGRYGYTF.

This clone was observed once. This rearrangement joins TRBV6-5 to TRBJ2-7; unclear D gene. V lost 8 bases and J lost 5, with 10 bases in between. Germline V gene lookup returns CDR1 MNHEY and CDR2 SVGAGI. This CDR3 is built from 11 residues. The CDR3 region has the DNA TGTGCCAGCTCTGGGATTCACGAGCAGTACTTC. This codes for CASSGIHEQYF.

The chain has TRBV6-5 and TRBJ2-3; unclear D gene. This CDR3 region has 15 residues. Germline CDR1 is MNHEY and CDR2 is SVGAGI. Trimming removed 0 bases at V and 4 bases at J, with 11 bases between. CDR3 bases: TGTGCCAGCAGTTACTCATCGAGCCTCCCAGATACGCAGTATTTT. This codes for CASSYSSSLPDTQYF.

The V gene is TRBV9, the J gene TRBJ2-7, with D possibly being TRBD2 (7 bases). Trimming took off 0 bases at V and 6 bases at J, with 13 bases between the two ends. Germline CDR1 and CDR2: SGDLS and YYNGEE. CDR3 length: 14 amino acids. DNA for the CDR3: TGTGCCAGCAGCGTAGCCCCCGGGGGGCGCGAGCAGTACTTC. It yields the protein CASSVAPGGREQYF.

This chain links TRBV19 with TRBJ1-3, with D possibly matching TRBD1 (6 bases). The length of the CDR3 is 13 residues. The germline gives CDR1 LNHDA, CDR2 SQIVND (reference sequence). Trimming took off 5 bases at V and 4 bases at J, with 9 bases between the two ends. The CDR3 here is CASSPGVGNTIYF. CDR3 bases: TGTGCCAGTAGTCCAGGGGTCGGAAACACCATATATTTT. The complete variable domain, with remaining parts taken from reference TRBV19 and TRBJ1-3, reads DGGITQSPKYLFRKEGQNVTLSCEQNLNHDAMYWYRQDPGQGLRLIYYSQIVNDFQKGDIAEGYSVSREKKESFPLTVTSAQKNPTAFYLCASSPGVGNTIYFGEGSWLTVV.

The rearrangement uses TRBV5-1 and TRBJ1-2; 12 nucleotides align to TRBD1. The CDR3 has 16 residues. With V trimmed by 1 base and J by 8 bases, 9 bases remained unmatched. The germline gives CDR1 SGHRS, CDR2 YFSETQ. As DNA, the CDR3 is TGCGCCAGCAGCTTGCGTTGGGACAGGGGGCTTCAGGGCTACACCTTC. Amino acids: CASSLRWDRGLQGYTF.

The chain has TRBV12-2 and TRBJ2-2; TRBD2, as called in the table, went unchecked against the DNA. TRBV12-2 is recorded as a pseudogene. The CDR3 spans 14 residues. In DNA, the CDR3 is TGTGCAAGTCGCTTAGAACCAGCGGGCGGGGAGCTGTTTTTT. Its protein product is CASRLEPAGGELFF.

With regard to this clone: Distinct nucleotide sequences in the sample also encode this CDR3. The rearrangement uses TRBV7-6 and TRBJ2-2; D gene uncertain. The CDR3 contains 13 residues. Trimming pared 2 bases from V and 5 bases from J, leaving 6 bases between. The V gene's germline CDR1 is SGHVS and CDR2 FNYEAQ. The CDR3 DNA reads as TGTGCCAGCAGCTTAACTCTGACCGGGGAGCTGTTTTTT. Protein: CASSLTLTGELFF. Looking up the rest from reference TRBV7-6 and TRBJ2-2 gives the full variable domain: GAGVSQSPRYKVTKRGQDVALRCDPISGHVSLYWYRQALGQGPEFLTYFNYEAQQDKSGLPNDRFSAERPEGSISTLTIQRTEQRDSAMYRCASSLTLTGELFFGEGSRLTVL.

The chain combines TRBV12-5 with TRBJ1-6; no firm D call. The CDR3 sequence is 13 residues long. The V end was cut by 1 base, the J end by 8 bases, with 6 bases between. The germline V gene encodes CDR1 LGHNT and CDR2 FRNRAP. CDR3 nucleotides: TGTGCTAGTGGTTTGGGCAGACATTCACCCCTCCACTTT. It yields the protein CASGLGRHSPLHF.

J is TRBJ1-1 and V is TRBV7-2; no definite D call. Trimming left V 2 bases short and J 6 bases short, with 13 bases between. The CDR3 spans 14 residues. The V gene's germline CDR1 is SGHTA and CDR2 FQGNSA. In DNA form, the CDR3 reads TGTGCCAGCAGCTTAATTTTGTATGGGGCTGAAGCTTTCTTT. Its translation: CASSLILYGAEAFF.

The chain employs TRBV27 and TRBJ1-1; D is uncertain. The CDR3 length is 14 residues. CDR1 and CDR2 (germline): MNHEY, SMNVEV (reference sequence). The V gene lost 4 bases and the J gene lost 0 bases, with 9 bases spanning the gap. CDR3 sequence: CASSSITLNTEAFF. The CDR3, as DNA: TGTGCCAGCAGTTCCATTACCCTGAACACTGAAGCTTTCTTT.

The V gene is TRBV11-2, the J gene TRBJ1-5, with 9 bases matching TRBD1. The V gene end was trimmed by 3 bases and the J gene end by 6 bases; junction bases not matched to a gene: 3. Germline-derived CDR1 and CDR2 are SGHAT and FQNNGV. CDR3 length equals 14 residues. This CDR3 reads CASSFGQGSQPQHF. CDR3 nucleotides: TGTGCCAGCAGCTTCGGACAGGGGAGTCAGCCCCAGCATTTT. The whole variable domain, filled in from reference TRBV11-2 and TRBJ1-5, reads EAGVAQSPRYKIIEKRQSVAFWCNPISGHATLYWYQQILGQGPKLLIQFQNNGVVDDSQLPKDRFSAERLKGVDSTLKIQPAKLEDSAVYLCASSFGQGSQPQHFGDGTRLSIL.

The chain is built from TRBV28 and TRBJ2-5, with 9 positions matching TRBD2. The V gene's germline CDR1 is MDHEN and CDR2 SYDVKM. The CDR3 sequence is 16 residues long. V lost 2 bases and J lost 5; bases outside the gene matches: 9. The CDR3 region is CASSLTASGTLETQYF. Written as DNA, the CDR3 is TGTGCCAGCAGTTTAACGGCTAGCGGGACTCTCGAGACCCAGTACTTC. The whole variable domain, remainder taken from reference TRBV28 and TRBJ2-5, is DVKVTQSSRYLVKRTGEKVFLECVQDMDHENMFWYRQDPGLGLRLIYFSYDVKMKEKGDIPEGYSVSREKKERFSLILESASTNQTSMYLCASSLTASGTLETQYFGPGTRLLVL.

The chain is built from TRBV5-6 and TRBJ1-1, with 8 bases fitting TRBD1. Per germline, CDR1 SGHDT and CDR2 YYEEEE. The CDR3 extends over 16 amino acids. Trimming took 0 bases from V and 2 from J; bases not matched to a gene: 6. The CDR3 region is CASSLGDRRLNTEAFF. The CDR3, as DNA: TGTGCCAGCAGCTTGGGGGACAGGCGCCTAAACACTGAAGCTTTCTTT. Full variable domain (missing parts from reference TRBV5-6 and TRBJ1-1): DAGVTQSPTHLIKTRGQQVTLRCSPKSGHDTVSWYQQALGQGPQFIFQYYEEEERQRGNFPDRFSGHQFPNYSSELNVNALLLGDSALYLCASSLGDRRLNTEAFFGQGTRLTVV.

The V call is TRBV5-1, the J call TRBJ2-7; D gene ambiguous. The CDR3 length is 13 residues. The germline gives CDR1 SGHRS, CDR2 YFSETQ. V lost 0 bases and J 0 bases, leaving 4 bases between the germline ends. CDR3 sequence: CASSLAGSYEQYF. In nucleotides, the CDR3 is TGCGCCAGCAGCTTGGCGGGCTCCTACGAGCAGTACTTC.

CDR3 loop: CASTPKGGGAYNEQFF. CDR3 nucleotides: TGTGCCAGCACCCCCAAGGGTGGCGGGGCCTACAATGAGCAGTTCTTC. The rearrangement links TRBV6-6 to TRBJ2-1; D possibly corresponds to TRBD2 (6 bases). Germline V gene lookup returns CDR1 MNHNY and CDR2 SVGAGI (reference sequence). This CDR3 comprises 16 residues. Trimming removed 7 bases at V and 2 bases at J, with 18 bases between.

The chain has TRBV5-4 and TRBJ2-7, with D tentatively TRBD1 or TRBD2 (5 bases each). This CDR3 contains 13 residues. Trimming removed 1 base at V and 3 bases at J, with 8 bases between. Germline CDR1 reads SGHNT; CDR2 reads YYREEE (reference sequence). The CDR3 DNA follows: TGTGCCAGCAGCTTGAGGGACGGCTACGAGCAGTACTTC. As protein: CASSLRDGYEQYF.

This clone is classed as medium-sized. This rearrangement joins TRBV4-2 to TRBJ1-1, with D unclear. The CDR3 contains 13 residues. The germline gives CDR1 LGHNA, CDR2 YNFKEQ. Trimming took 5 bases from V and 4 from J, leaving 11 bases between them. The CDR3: CASSEGFGTEAFF. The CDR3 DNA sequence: TGTGCCAGCAGCGAAGGGTTTGGCACTGAAGCTTTCTTT.

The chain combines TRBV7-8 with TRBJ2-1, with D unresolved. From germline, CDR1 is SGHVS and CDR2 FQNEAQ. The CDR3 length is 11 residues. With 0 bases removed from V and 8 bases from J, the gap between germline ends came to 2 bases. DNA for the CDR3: TGTGCCAGCAGCTTAGCGCATGAGCAGTTCTTC. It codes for CASSLAHEQFF.

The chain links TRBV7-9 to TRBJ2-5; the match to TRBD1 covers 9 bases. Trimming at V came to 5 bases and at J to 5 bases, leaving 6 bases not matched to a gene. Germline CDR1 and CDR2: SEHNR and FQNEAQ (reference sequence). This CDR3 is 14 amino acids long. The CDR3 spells CASSQGQGKETQYF. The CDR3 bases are TGTGCCAGCAGCCAGGGACAGGGAAAGGAGACCCAGTACTTC.